What follows is one T cell receptor beta chain and its context. This sample was taken from a study of blood T cell repertoires in COVID-19. From germline, CDR1 is SNHLY and CDR2 FYNNEI. CDR3 size: 13 residues. Trimming left V 6 bases short and J 4 bases short, with 10 bases between. Some clones are missing from TCRdb's copy, which holds only in-frame ones; the method was immunoSEQ multiplex PCR. The sample carries about 200,000 clones, approximately 85% recorded once. Sequencing was carried out using peripheral blood. The receptor was derived from a human donor with active or convalescent COVID-19. The donor label of this sample is uncertain. The chain carries TRBV2 and TRBJ1-3; possibly TRBD1 for D (5 bases). Written as DNA, the CDR3 is TGTGCCAGCAGGCGGGGGTCGGGAAACACCATATATTTT. Its protein is CASRRGSGNTIYF.